This T cell receptor beta chain was found in a study of T-cell memory formation after mild COVID-19. Looking at the study overall: TCR clustering was largely donor specific.

Per germline, CDR1 SGHRS and CDR2 YFSETQ. CDR3 length: 13 residues. V lost 3 bases and J lost 7, with 13 bases in between. Concerning this clonotype itself: Its antigen is not known.

Notes on the study in general: Memory sampled before infection contained some responding clones, suggesting cross-reactive memory joined. There was a balanced CD4/CD8 profile in clones contracting day 15 to 85, and later expanders leaned CD4+. Most CD4+ clones that shrank were in CM and EM, while CD8+ ones turned up in EMRA.

TCRdb re-analysed the 5' RACE reads in MiXCR, keeping a single row per CDR3 protein. The sample has 45,000 to 55,000 distinct CDR3 sequences, over 9% seen once. This chain joins TRBV5-1 and TRBJ1-1; possible D gene TRBD1, 6 bases. The TCR originated in an adult woman who had mild COVID-19 (a few samples of this study predate the infection). Cell type and time point are not known. Sequencing input: PBMCs or a T cell subset sorted from them (not recorded which). CDR3 protein: CASSYLQGNEAFF. CDR3 DNA sequence: TGCGCCAGCAGCTACCTACAGGGAAATGAAGCTTTCTTT. Using reference TRBV5-1 and TRBJ1-1 for the parts outside the CDR3, the full variable domain is KAGVTQTPRYLIKTRGQQVTLSCSPISGHRSVSWYQQTPGQGLQFLFEYFSETQRNKGNFPGRFSGRQFSNSRSEMNVSTLELGDSALYLCASSYLQGNEAFFGQGTRLTVV.